A selection of T cell receptor beta chains follows, all from one sample in a study of tumor-infiltrating lymphocytes in primary liver carcinoma. TCRdb re-analysed the multiplex PCR reads in MiXCR, keeping a single row per CDR3 protein. The sample holds more than 75,000 distinct CDR3 sequences, around 70% seen once. The sample was liver tumor tissue from sampling region 1. The receptors were sampled from a man aged 35 to 55 with primary liver carcinoma and hepatitis B virus infection. Both conserved end residues are part of each CDR3. A D gene is named only where the DNA matches it firmly. The size field is filled for only some rows; it gives once, few, many or a size class.

size: -; J: TRBJ2-1; D: -; V: TRBV5-1; DNA: TGCGCCAGCAGCTTGTCGGCGGGCAAGAATGAGCCATTCTTC; CDR3: CASSLSAGKNEPFF
size: many; J: TRBJ2-4; D: -; V: TRBV28; DNA: TGTGCCAGTACCCCCTCGGGGTTGGCCAAAAACATTCAGTACTTC; CDR3: CASTPSGLAKNIQYF
size: -; J: TRBJ2-3; D: -; V: TRBV6-6; DNA: TGTGCCAGCAGTCCTGCCTACCTCAAAGGTACGCAGTATTTT; CDR3: CASSPAYLKGTQYF
size: -; J: TRBJ1-2; D: -; V: TRBV5-1; DNA: TGCGCCAGCAGCTCAAATATGGACGGCTACTATGGCTACACCTTC; CDR3: CASSSNMDGYYGYTF
size: -; J: TRBJ2-7; D: -; V: TRBV11-1; DNA: TGTGCCGGCAGCGTGCCAGATGAGCAGTACTTC; CDR3: CAGSVPDEQYF
size: once; J: TRBJ2-1; D: -; V: TRBV4-2; DNA: TGTGCCAGCAGCCAAAGCGAGAGGGGGAACAATGAGCAGTTCTTC; CDR3: CASSQSERGNNEQFF
size: -; J: TRBJ2-7; D: TRBD1; V: TRBV6-1; DNA: TGTGCCAGCAGCGACAGGGGTAGCTCCTTCGGGCAGTACTTC; CDR3: CASSDRGSSFGQYF
size: -; J: TRBJ1-1; D: -; V: TRBV9; DNA: TGTGCCAGCAGCCTAGGGTGGGGGCATGACACTGAAGCTTTCTTT; CDR3: CASSLGWGHDTEAFF
size: -; J: TRBJ2-3; D: -; V: TRBV10-3; DNA: TGTGCCATCAGTAGGGGCCAGGAAGATACGCAATATTTT; CDR3: CAISRGQEDTQYF
size: -; J: TRBJ1-3; D: -; V: TRBV11-2; DNA: TGTGCCAGCAGCTCCTCCCGCCGGGGGCAGGTTGTCGGCTCTGGAAACACCATATATTTT; CDR3: CASSSSRRGQVVGSGNTIYF
size: -; J: TRBJ1-5; D: -; V: TRBV10-2; DNA: TGCGCCATCAATGAGTCCGGGGGTGAGGGTCAGCCCCAGCATTTT; CDR3: CAINESGGEGQPQHF
size: -; J: TRBJ2-2; D: TRBD2; V: TRBV25-1; DNA: TGTGCCAGCAGTGAATATGGTTCTAGCGGGGTCACCGGGGAGCTGTTTTTT; CDR3: CASSEYGSSGVTGELFF
size: -; J: TRBJ1-5; D: TRBD1; V: TRBV10-3; DNA: TGTGCCATCAGTGACTCGGACAGGGGCAATCAACCCCAGCATTTT; CDR3: CAISDSDRGNQPQHF
size: -; J: TRBJ2-7; D: -; V: TRBV16; DNA: TGTGCCAGCAGCCAATCCGTCGAGGCCGAGCAGTACTTT; CDR3: CASSQSVEAEQYF
size: large; J: TRBJ1-2; D: -; V: TRBV5-4; DNA: TGTGCCAGCAGCGTGGACCGCCACTATGGCTACACCTTC; CDR3: CASSVDRHYGYTF
size: once; J: TRBJ2-1; D: -; V: TRBV11-2; DNA: TGTACCAGCAGCTTTGACCCTAGTAGGACCGGGAGTCACAATGAGCAGTTCTTC; CDR3: CTSSFDPSRTGSHNEQFF
size: -; J: TRBJ2-1; D: -; V: TRBV28; DNA: TGTGCCAACATGCCAGGCGGAAGCAATGAGCAGTTCTTC; CDR3: CANMPGGSNEQFF